This TCR beta chain originates from a study of control samples from healthy donors and cancer patients. The data were produced by immunoSEQ multiplex PCR, yet TCRdb's version contains in-frame clones alone and is incomplete. The table includes 120,000 or so clones, around 90% detected once. This CDR3 spans 15 amino acids. Trimming at V came to 5 bases and at J to 4 bases, leaving 8 bases not matched to a gene. The germline CDR1 and CDR2 sequences are SNHLY and FYNNEI. This clone was detected only a few times. This sequence originates from a man aged 18 to 30 in good health. The sequencing sample was made of blood. The chain links TRBV2 to TRBJ2-1, with 7 positions matching TRBD2. CDR3 DNA: TGTGCCAGCAGTAAAGGGTCTAGCGGTTACAATGAGCAGTTCTTC. As protein: CASSKGSSGYNEQFF.